This T cell receptor (beta chain) was sequenced for a study of blood T cell repertoires in COVID-19. Study at large: The study drew acute and convalescent COVID-19 samples from the United States, Italy and Spain.

Measured with immunoSEQ multiplex PCR; TCRdb has only the in-frame clones, and not every one. In the table there are some 250,000 clones, approximately 87% of which are singletons. The V gene's germline CDR1 is SQVTM and CDR2 ANQGSEA. This CDR3 contains 13 residues. Trimming removed 7 bases at V and 5 bases at J, with 17 bases between. The sample comprised peripheral blood. The sequence was collected from a man in his 60s with acute or convalescent COVID-19. V gene TRBV29-1 combines with J gene TRBJ1-1; D is unresolved. The CDR3 reads CSARDTKETEAFF. The CDR3 DNA reads TGCAGCGCCAGAGACACCAAAGAAACTGAAGCTTTCTTT.